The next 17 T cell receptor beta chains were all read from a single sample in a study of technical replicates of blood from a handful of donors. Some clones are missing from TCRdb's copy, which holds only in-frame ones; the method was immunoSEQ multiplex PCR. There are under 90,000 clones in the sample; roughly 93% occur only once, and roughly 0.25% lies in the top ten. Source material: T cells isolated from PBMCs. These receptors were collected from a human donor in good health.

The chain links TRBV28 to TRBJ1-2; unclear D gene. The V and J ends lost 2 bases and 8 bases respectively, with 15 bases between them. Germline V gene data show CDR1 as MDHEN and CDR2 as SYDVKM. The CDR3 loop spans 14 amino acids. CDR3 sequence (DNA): TGTGCCAGCAGTTTAGTGGAGGGCGCTCAAGGCTACACCTTC. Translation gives CASSLVEGAQGYTF.

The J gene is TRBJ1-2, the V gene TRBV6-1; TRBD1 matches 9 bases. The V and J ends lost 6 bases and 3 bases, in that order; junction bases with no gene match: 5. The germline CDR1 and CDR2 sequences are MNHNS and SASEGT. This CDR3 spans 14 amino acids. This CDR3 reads CASSERTGDYGYTF. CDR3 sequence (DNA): TGTGCCAGCAGCGAAAGGACAGGGGACTATGGCTACACCTTC.

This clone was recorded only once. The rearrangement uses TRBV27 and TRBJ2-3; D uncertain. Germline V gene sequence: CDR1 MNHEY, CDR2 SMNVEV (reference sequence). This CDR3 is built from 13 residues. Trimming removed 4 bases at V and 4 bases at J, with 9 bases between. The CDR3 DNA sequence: TGTGCCAGCAGTTCCCAGGTTGCAGATACGCAGTATTTT. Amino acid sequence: CASSSQVADTQYF.

CDR3 coding DNA: TGTGCCTGGAGTGTCGGACACAGGGGTATGACTGGCTACACCTTC. Translation: CAWSVGHRGMTGYTF. The chain couples TRBV30 to TRBJ1-2; 7 positions match TRBD1. V was clipped by 0 bases and J by 7 bases; unmatched bases: 11. This CDR3 region has 15 residues. CDR1 is GTSNPN and CDR2 is SVGIG in the germline V gene (reference sequence).

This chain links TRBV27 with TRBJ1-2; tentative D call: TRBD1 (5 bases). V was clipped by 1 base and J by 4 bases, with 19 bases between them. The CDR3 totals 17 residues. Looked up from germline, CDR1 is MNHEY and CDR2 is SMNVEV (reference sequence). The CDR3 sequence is CASSLFPNIQVSYGYTF. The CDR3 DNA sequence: TGTGCCAGCAGTTTATTTCCCAACATACAGGTCTCCTATGGCTACACCTTC.

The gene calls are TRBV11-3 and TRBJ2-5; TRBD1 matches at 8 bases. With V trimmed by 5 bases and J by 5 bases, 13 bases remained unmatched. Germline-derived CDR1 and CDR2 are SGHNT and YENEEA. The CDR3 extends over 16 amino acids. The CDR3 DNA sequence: TGTGCCAGCAGCCAACGCCAGACAGGGGCCACGGAGACCCAGTACTTC. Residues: CASSQRQTGATETQYF.

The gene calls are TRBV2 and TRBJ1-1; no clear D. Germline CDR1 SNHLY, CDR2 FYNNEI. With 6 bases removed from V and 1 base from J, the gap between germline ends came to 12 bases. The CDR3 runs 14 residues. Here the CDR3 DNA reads TGTGCCAGCAGGTTGACGGAGGCGAACACTGAAGCTTTCTTT. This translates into CASRLTEANTEAFF.

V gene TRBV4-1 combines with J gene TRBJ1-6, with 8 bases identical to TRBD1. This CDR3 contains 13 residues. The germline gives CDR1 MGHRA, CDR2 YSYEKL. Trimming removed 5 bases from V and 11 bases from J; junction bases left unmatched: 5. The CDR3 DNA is TGCGCCAGCAGCGGACAGGGTCTTCCACCCCTCCACTTT. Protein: CASSGQGLPPLHF.

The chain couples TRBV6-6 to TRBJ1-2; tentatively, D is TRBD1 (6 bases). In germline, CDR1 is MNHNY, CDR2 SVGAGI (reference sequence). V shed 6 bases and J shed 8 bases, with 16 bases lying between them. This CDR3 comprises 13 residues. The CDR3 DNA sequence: TGTGCCAGCAGCCACAGGGAATCGGGAGGCTACACCTTC. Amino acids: CASSHRESGGYTF.

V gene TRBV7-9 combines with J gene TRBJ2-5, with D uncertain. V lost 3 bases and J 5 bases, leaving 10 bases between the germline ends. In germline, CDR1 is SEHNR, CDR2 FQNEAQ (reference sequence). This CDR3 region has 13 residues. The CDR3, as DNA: TGTGCCAGCAGCTTTTTCTCGAGGGAGACCCAGTACTTC. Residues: CASSFFSRETQYF.

The CDR3 loop reads CASSQLSGTGEEWQYF. For the CDR3, the DNA is TGTGCCAGCAGCCAACTATCCGGGACAGGGGAGGAGTGGCAGTACTTC. The chain joins TRBV5-4 to TRBJ2-5, with TRBD1 identical over 10 bases. This CDR3 comprises 16 residues. V lost 4 bases, J lost 11 bases, and 17 bases stayed unmatched. Germline values: CDR1 SGHNT, CDR2 YYREEE (reference sequence).

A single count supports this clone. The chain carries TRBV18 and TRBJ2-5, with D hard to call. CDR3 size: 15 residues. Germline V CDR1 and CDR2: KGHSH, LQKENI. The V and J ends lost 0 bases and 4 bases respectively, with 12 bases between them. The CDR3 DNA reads TGTGCCAGCTCACCACCTCGGTTTAGTAGAGAGACCCAGTACTTC. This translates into CASSPPRFSRETQYF.

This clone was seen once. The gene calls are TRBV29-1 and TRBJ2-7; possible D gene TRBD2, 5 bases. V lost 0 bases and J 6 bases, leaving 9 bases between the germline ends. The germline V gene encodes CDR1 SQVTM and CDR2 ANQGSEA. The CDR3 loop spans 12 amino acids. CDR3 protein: CSVEDKEVEQYF. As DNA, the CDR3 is TGCAGCGTTGAAGATAAGGAGGTCGAGCAGTACTTC.

The chain's CDR3 is CASRMTGFYEQYF. The CDR3 DNA is TGTGCCAGCAGGATGACAGGGTTCTACGAGCAGTACTTC. J is TRBJ2-7 and V is TRBV27; 7 nucleotides line up with TRBD1. Germline CDR1 reads MNHEY; CDR2 reads SMNVEV (reference sequence). After removal of 6 bases from V and 3 bases from J, the junction contained 5 bases not matched to a gene. The CDR3 is 13 residues long.

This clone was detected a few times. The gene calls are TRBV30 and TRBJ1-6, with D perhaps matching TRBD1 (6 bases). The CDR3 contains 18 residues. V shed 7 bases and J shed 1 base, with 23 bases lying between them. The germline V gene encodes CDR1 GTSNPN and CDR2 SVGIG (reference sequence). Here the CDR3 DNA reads TGTGCCTCTGGTGTAGGGACTAACAGGGAATCCTATAATTCACCCCTCCACTTT. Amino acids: CASGVGTNRESYNSPLHF.

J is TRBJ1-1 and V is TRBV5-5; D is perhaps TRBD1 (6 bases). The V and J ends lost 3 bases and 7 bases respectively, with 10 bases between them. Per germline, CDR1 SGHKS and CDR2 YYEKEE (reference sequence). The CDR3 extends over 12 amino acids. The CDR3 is CASSYRQDEAFF. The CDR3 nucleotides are TGTGCCAGCAGCTATAGACAGGATGAAGCTTTCTTT.

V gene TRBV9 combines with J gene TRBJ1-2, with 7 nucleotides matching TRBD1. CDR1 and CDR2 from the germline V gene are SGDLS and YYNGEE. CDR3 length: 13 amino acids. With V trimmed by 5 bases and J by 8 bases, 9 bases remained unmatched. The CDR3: CASSITGARGYTF. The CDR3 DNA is TGTGCCAGCAGTATTACAGGGGCTAGAGGCTACACCTTC.